The 17 T cell receptor beta chains below were found in one sample sequenced in a study of response to subunit inactivated influenza vaccine. One entry per CDR3 protein results from TCRdb running MiXCR on the RT-PCR reads. The sample holds about 570,000 distinct CDR3 sequences, approximately 11% seen once. This sample also belongs to another study, concerning T cells expressing NK-cell markers. This second study notes: With UMIs, 5'RACE template switching was used to make TCR beta cDNA.

Sequenced here: PBMCs from blood, sampled on the day of vaccination. The receptors were gathered from a man aged 45-65 years who received an inactivated influenza vaccine.

The chain has TRBV5-1 and TRBJ2-5; D is unresolved. Germline V CDR1 and CDR2: SGHRS, YFSETQ. The ends were cut back, 0 bases at V and 5 bases at J, with 17 bases in the middle. This CDR3 is 16 amino acids long. The CDR3 nucleotides are TGCGCCAGCAGCTTGGGCTCTAGACTTTATGGGGAGACCCAGTACTTC. The encoded protein is CASSLGSRLYGETQYF.

This clonotype was counted ten times or more. V is TRBV29-1 and J is TRBJ2-7; the D gene is possibly TRBD1 (6 bases). The CDR3 contains 16 residues. CDR1 SQVTM and CDR2 ANQGSEA come from the germline V gene. V was trimmed by 7 bases and J by 2 bases, leaving 24 bases between them. Here the CDR3 reads CSARTGTGKGAYEQYF. The CDR3 region has the DNA TGCAGCGCCCGGACTGGGACCGGTAAGGGGGCCTACGAGCAGTACTTC.

This clonotype was observed at least ten times. The gene calls are TRBV5-1 and TRBJ2-3; no clear D gene. Germline lookup yields CDR1 SGHRS and CDR2 YFSETQ. V was clipped by 0 bases and J by 2 bases, with 4 bases between them. This CDR3 contains 13 residues. The CDR3 sequence is CASSLESTDTQYF. DNA of the CDR3: TGCGCCAGCAGCTTGGAATCCACAGATACGCAGTATTTT.

The chain uses TRBV7-2 and TRBJ2-3; D not resolved. Germline CDR1 SGHTA, CDR2 FQGNSA. Trimming removed 6 bases at V and 5 bases at J, with 6 bases between. CDR3 length: 11 amino acids. CDR3 in DNA: TGTGCCAGCAGTATCATAGATACGCAGTATTTT. Protein: CASSIIDTQYF.

The chain is built from TRBV5-6 and TRBJ2-1; 7 nucleotides line up with TRBD2. With V trimmed by 4 bases and J by 4 bases, 5 bases remained unmatched. Germline V lookup: CDR1 SGHDT, CDR2 YYEEEE. The CDR3 is made up of 14 amino acids. CDR3 sequence reads: CASSPWTSYNEQFF. In DNA form, the CDR3 reads TGTGCCAGCAGCCCATGGACTAGTTACAATGAGCAGTTCTTC.

This chain links TRBV20-1 with TRBJ2-7, with TRBD2 identical over 7 bases. This CDR3 comprises 13 residues. J was trimmed by 6 bases and V by 3 bases; bases with no gene match: 8. The V gene's germline CDR1 is DFQATT and CDR2 SNEGSKA (reference sequence). The CDR3 bases are TGCAGTGCTAGGGGCAGCGGGACCGTCGAGCAGTACTTC. The encoded protein is CSARGSGTVEQYF.

This chain joins TRBV11-2 and TRBJ2-3, with 7 nucleotides matching TRBD1. With V trimmed by 1 base and J by 6 bases, 10 bases remained unmatched. The CDR3 consists of 16 residues. Germline V gene sequence: CDR1 SGHAT, CDR2 FQNNGV. CDR3 coding DNA: TGTGCCAGCAGCTTAGGACAGGGCGCGAGGGGGGATACGCAGTATTTT. Translated, it gives CASSLGQGARGDTQYF.

This clonotype was seen only a few times. This chain's CDR3 is CASRAMNTEAFF. In nucleotides, the CDR3 is TGTGCCAGCAGAGCGATGAACACTGAAGCTTTCTTT. The chain is built from TRBV6-2 or TRBV6-3 and TRBJ1-1, with D uncertain. Germline CDR1 MNHEY, CDR2 SVGEGT. V lost 6 bases, J lost 0 bases, and 5 bases lay in between. This CDR3 spans 12 amino acids.

At least ten counts were recorded for this clonotype. The chain joins TRBV7-2 to TRBJ1-2; D ambiguous. Trimming took off 9 bases at V and 1 base at J, with 18 bases between the two ends. This CDR3 spans 15 amino acids. From germline, CDR1 is SGHTA and CDR2 FQGNSA. CDR3 region: CASVRGQRFNYGYTF. CDR3 sequence (DNA): TGTGCCAGTGTCAGAGGGCAGCGCTTTAACTATGGCTACACCTTC.

This chain links TRBV24-1 with TRBJ2-7; tentative D call: TRBD1 (5 bases). V was cut by 9 bases and J by 3 bases, with 20 bases left in between. Germline-derived CDR1 and CDR2 are KGHDR and SFDVKD. CDR3 length equals 15 residues. CDR3: CATAPTGPARYEQYF. The CDR3 bases are TGTGCCACCGCGCCCACAGGTCCGGCCCGCTACGAGCAGTACTTC.

The chain couples TRBV7-9 to TRBJ1-2; D not certain. This CDR3 contains 14 residues. Germline CDR1 and CDR2: SEHNR and FQNEAQ (reference sequence). Trimming left V 1 base short and J 2 bases short, with 8 bases between. The CDR3 loop is CASSLVSGNYGYTF. Written as DNA, the CDR3 is TGTGCCAGCAGCTTAGTATCCGGGAACTATGGCTACACCTTC.

This clonotype was counted a few times. The rearrangement uses TRBV20-1 and TRBJ1-3, with D possibly matching TRBD1 (5 bases). The ends were cut back, 0 bases at V and 9 bases at J, with 21 bases in the middle. Germline CDR1 and CDR2: DFQATT and SNEGSKA (reference sequence). CDR3 length: 16 amino acids. The CDR3 DNA follows: TGCAGTGCTAGAGATGCATTCTCTGGGCTAGGGGCCACCATATATTTT. This translates into CSARDAFSGLGATIYF.

This clonotype has just a few counts. This rearrangement joins TRBV20-1 to TRBJ2-4; D is possibly TRBD1 or TRBD2 (5 bases each). The CDR3 extends over 15 amino acids. The germline gives CDR1 DFQATT, CDR2 SNEGSKA (reference sequence). Trimming shortened V by 0 bases and J by 0 bases, and 9 bases separated the two germline ends. The CDR3 DNA sequence: TGCAGTGCTAGAGATGGGGGTACAGCCAAAAACATTCAGTACTTC. This translates into CSARDGGTAKNIQYF.

The J gene is TRBJ2-1, the V gene TRBV5-5, with TRBD2 matching over 9 bases. Germline values: CDR1 SGHKS, CDR2 YYEKEE (reference sequence). After removal of 4 bases from V and 8 bases from J, the junction contained 10 bases not matched to a gene. The CDR3 has 15 residues. CDR3 in amino acids: CASSLGLARGDEQFF. In DNA form, the CDR3 reads TGTGCCAGCAGCCTAGGACTAGCGAGAGGGGATGAGCAGTTCTTC.

The chain joins TRBV20-1 to TRBJ2-3; D remains unclear. Trimming took off 5 bases at V and 4 bases at J, with 4 bases between the two ends. CDR1 and CDR2 from the germline V gene are DFQATT and SNEGSKA (reference sequence). The CDR3 is 10 residues long. DNA of the CDR3: TGCAGTGCTGCAGCAGATACGCAGTATTTT. Translating gives CSAAADTQYF.

The chain couples TRBV27 to TRBJ2-5; 9 nucleotides match TRBD2. V dropped 11 bases and J dropped 5; count of bases not matched to a gene: 18. Per the germline V gene, CDR1 is MNHEY and CDR2 is SMNVEV (reference sequence). This CDR3 contains 16 residues. CDR3 sequence: CASAMASGARGETQYF. The CDR3 nucleotides are TGTGCCTCAGCCATGGCTAGCGGGGCACGAGGGGAGACCCAGTACTTC.

This clonotype was seen a handful of times. V and J are TRBV7-3 and TRBJ2-3; TRBD2 aligns across 7 bases. The CDR3 has 15 amino acids. Germline-derived CDR1 and CDR2 are SGHTA and FQGTGA. The V segment lost 1 base and the J segment 5 bases; nucleotides outside the gene matches: 6. The CDR3 DNA reads as TGTGCCAGCAGCTTAAACAGCGGGATAGGAGATACGCAGTATTTT. It translates to CASSLNSGIGDTQYF.